This T cell receptor (beta chain) appears in the sequencing data of a study of blood T cells in healthy people across ages. About the study: Per every two T cells, about one barcoded beta molecule was captured by template switching.

Together with a sample-barcoded 5' primer, a J-beta primer mix was included in a second PCR lasting about 7 to 11 cycles. Each cDNA molecule was tagged by a template-switch adaptor that had 12 random nucleotides. From the 5' RACE reads, TCRdb called clonotypes with MiXCR, one entry per CDR3 protein. The sample lists 1,100,000 or so distinct CDR3 sequences; around 43% were seen once. Germline V lookup: CDR1 SGHTA, CDR2 FQGNSA. The V and J ends lost 5 bases and 10 bases respectively, with 17 bases between them. The CDR3 totals 13 residues. The sequencing sample was made of blood. V gene TRBV7-2 combines with J gene TRBJ1-2; D ambiguous. The clonotype comes from an older woman in good health. CDR3 sequence reads: CASSEGGGRDYTF. CDR3 nucleotides: TGTGCCAGCAGCGAGGGTGGCGGGCGCGACTACACCTTC.